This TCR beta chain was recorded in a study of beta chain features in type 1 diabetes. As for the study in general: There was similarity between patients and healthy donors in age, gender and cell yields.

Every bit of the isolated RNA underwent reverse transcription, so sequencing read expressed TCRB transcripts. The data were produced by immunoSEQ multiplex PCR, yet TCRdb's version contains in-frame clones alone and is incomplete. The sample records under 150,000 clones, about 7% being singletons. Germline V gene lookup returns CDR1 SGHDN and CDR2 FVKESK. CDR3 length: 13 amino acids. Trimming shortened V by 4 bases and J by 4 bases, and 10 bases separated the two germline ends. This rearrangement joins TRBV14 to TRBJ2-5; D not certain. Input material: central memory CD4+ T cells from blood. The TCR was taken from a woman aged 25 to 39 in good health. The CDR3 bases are TGTGCCAGCAGCCGCGACTTTGGAGAGACCCAGTACTTC. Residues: CASSRDFGETQYF.